A single sample is the source of the 20 T cell receptor beta chains below, sequenced in a study of cytomegalovirus exposure and HLA in healthy donors. PCR was performed using 60 Vbeta and 13 Jbeta primers. Generated by immunoSEQ multiplex PCR, the TCRdb table keeps only in-frame clones and is missing some. The sample records some 85,000 clones, roughly 80% being singletons. The sequenced sample consisted of PBMCs. The receptors come from a man younger than 45 in good health and CMV-seronegative.

This clone was observed once. This rearrangement joins TRBV5-1 to TRBJ2-3, with D tentatively TRBD1 (6 bases). The CDR3 length is 16 residues. The V end lost 3 bases, the J end lost 1 base, and 15 bases lay between the germline ends. The germline gives CDR1 SGHRS, CDR2 YFSETQ. The DNA of the CDR3 is TGCGCCAGCAGCTGGCTGGGCAGGGGCGGCACAGATACGCAGTATTTT. Translated: CASSWLGRGGTDTQYF.

This clone has a single count. This chain uses TRBV5-1 with TRBJ2-3; TRBD1 matches 8 bases. The junction had 5 bases not matched to a gene; V was cut back by 4 bases and J by 1 base. The CDR3 has 15 amino acids. CDR1 and CDR2 (germline): SGHRS, YFSETQ. CDR3 protein: CASSPAGQGTDTQYF. Here the CDR3 DNA reads TGCGCCAGCAGCCCGGCGGGACAGGGCACAGATACGCAGTATTTT.

This clone was detected only once. The chain employs TRBV5-1 and TRBJ2-3; 8 bases align to TRBD2. Trimming removed 1 base from V and 2 bases from J; junction bases left unmatched: 3. The CDR3 consists of 15 residues. The germline gives CDR1 SGHRS, CDR2 YFSETQ. CDR3 DNA: TGCGCCAGCAGCTTGACTAGCGGAATCACAGATACGCAGTATTTT. Translation gives CASSLTSGITDTQYF.

The V call is TRBV2, the J call TRBJ2-1, with TRBD1 identical over 7 bases. V lost 3 bases, J lost 2 bases, and 4 bases stayed unmatched. The CDR3 runs to 15 residues. Germline V gene data show CDR1 as SNHLY and CDR2 as FYNNEI. CDR3 protein: CASSDWTGAYNEQFF. As DNA, the CDR3 is TGTGCCAGCAGTGACTGGACAGGTGCCTACAATGAGCAGTTCTTC.

V gene TRBV6-5 combines with J gene TRBJ1-3, with a weak D call TRBD1 (5 bases). V was trimmed by 0 bases and J by 9 bases, leaving 15 bases between them. The CDR3 runs to 15 residues. CDR1 and CDR2 (germline): MNHEY, SVGAGI. CDR3 protein: CASSYSKGRQGTIYF. CDR3 coding DNA: TGTGCCAGCAGTTACTCGAAGGGTCGGCAGGGCACCATATATTTT.

This sequence joins TRBV6-6 and TRBJ1-2; D gene uncertain. Germline V gene data show CDR1 as MNHNY and CDR2 as SVGAGI (reference sequence). CDR3 length: 13 residues. V lost 5 bases and J 0 bases, leaving 7 bases between the germline ends. The CDR3 DNA reads as TGTGCCAGCAGTGTGCACACTAACTATGGCTACACCTTC. This gives the protein CASSVHTNYGYTF.

This chain connects TRBV7-6 to TRBJ2-2, with 7 bases identical to TRBD1. Germline CDR1 SGHVS, CDR2 FNYEAQ. Unmatched junction bases numbered 5, after V lost 4 bases and J lost 6 bases. The CDR3 has 14 amino acids. The CDR3 spells CASSSSQGAGELFF. In nucleotides, the CDR3 is TGTGCCAGCAGCTCATCTCAGGGGGCCGGGGAGCTGTTTTTT.

This clone was observed a few times. V usage is TRBV5-1 and J usage is TRBJ2-1; 10 nucleotides agree with TRBD2. CDR3 length equals 16 residues. CDR1 is SGHRS and CDR2 is YFSETQ in the germline V gene. V was pared by 4 bases and J by 6 bases, with 10 bases of the junction left unmatched. CDR3 residues: CASSPRLAGASNEQFF. The CDR3 nucleotides read TGCGCCAGCAGCCCGCGGCTAGCGGGAGCCTCCAATGAGCAGTTCTTC.

CDR3 region: CASSQTSGPDTQYF. Written as DNA, the CDR3 is TGTGCCAGCTCACAGACGAGTGGGCCAGATACGCAGTATTTT. V is TRBV18 and J is TRBJ2-3, with unresolved D. The CDR3 runs to 14 residues. Germline assignment: CDR1 KGHSH and CDR2 LQKENI. V was shortened by 4 bases and J by 4 bases, with 12 bases between the two germline ends.

The rearrangement joins TRBV6-1 to TRBJ1-2, with a tentative D call TRBD1 (5 bases). V lost 6 bases to trimming and J lost 8 bases, with 19 bases between them. The CDR3 is 14 amino acids. Germline CDR1 reads MNHNS; CDR2 reads SASEGT. CDR3 sequence reads: CASRQGLRFYGYTF. CDR3 sequence (DNA): TGTGCCAGCAGGCAGGGACTCCGGTTTTACGGCTACACCTTC.

In its sample, this clone was seen a few times. This chain uses TRBV6-1 with TRBJ2-2; TRBD1 is a possible D gene (5 bases). With 8 bases removed from V and 3 bases from J, the gap between germline ends came to 16 bases. Germline V lookup: CDR1 MNHNS, CDR2 SASEGT. There are 15 residues in the CDR3. The CDR3 protein is CASHGPGKYTGELFF. The DNA for the CDR3 is TGTGCCAGCCATGGTCCAGGGAAATACACCGGGGAGCTGTTTTTT.

The chain recombines TRBV4-2 with TRBJ2-1; 10 positions agree with TRBD2. The trim removed 4 bases at V and 7 bases at J, leaving 13 bases unmatched. This CDR3 contains 17 residues. Germline assignment: CDR1 LGHNA and CDR2 YNFKEQ. Written as DNA, the CDR3 is TGTGCCAGCAGCCCTTCGTGGAGCGGGAGGGCCTTAAATGAGCAGTTCTTC. Translation: CASSPSWSGRALNEQFF.

This chain joins TRBV19 and TRBJ2-3, with 12 bases matching TRBD2. CDR3 size: 14 residues. Trimming removed 4 bases from V and 4 bases from J; junction bases left unmatched: 0. Germline-derived CDR1 and CDR2 are LNHDA and SQIVND (reference sequence). The CDR3 reads CASSTSGRADTQYF. CDR3 coding DNA: TGTGCCAGTAGTACTAGCGGGAGGGCAGATACGCAGTATTTT.

On this clone itself: One junction end does not reproduce the germline sequence, and a read error may be involved. The chain couples TRBV6-1 to TRBJ2-7, with 12 bases fitting TRBD2. Germline CDR1 and CDR2: MNHNS and SASEGT. The CDR3 spans 15 residues. As DNA, the CDR3 is TGTGCCGGCAGTGAAGCGACTAGCGGGAGTTACGAGCAGTACTTC. Protein sequence: CAGSEATSGSYEQYF.

This chain links TRBV6-5 with TRBJ2-1; 9 bases map to TRBD2. CDR3 length: 14 amino acids. Germline V gives CDR1 MNHEY, CDR2 SVGAGI. V was pared by 6 bases and J by 8 bases, with 8 bases of the junction left unmatched. CDR3 sequence: CASSRGTSFDEQFF. The DNA of the CDR3 is TGTGCCAGCAGCCGAGGGACTAGCTTCGATGAGCAGTTCTTC.

This chain connects TRBV18 to TRBJ1-2; D is possibly TRBD1 (6 bases). The CDR3 is 16 amino acids. Trimming cost V 2 bases and J 6 bases, with 19 bases left between them. Germline CDR1 KGHSH, CDR2 LQKENI. The CDR3 DNA reads TGTGCCAGCTCACCAACCCTACAGGGATTTATCGATGGCTACACCTTC. Translating gives CASSPTLQGFIDGYTF.

The chain recombines TRBV5-1 with TRBJ2-1, with a possible D match to TRBD2 (5 bases). V lost 0 bases to trimming and J lost 0 bases, with 10 bases between them. This CDR3 is built from 16 residues. CDR1 and CDR2 from the germline V gene are SGHRS and YFSETQ. The CDR3 sequence: CASSLVPSSSYNEQFF. CDR3 DNA: TGCGCCAGCAGCTTGGTTCCTAGCAGCTCCTACAATGAGCAGTTCTTC.

This clone appeared once. V gene TRBV19 combines with J gene TRBJ1-2; the match to TRBD1 covers 7 bases. The CDR3 sequence is 14 residues long. Per the germline V gene, CDR1 is LNHDA and CDR2 is SQIVND (reference sequence). The trim removed 7 bases at V and 5 bases at J, leaving 10 bases unmatched. The CDR3 DNA is TGTGCCAGTACCACCTCGGGGACAGCGTATGGCTACACCTTC. Translation: CASTTSGTAYGYTF. The whole variable domain, filled in from reference TRBV19 and TRBJ1-2, reads DGGITQSPKYLFRKEGQNVTLSCEQNLNHDAMYWYRQDPGQGLRLIYYSQIVNDFQKGDIAEGYSVSREKKESFPLTVTSAQKNPTAFYLCASTTSGTAYGYTFGSGTRLTVV.

The chain links TRBV4-3 to TRBJ2-2; 11 bases agree with TRBD1. The CDR3 has 16 residues. Germline CDR1 and CDR2: LGHNA and YSLEER. V lost 5 bases and J lost 5; bases outside the gene matches: 7. The CDR3 DNA is TGCGCCAGCAGCAAGGACAGGGGGCTTGGGACCGGGGAGCTGTTTTTT. It codes for CASSKDRGLGTGELFF.

This chain links TRBV6-4 with TRBJ2-7, with D perhaps TRBD2 (6 bases). Germline V gene sequence: CDR1 MRHNA, CDR2 SNTAGT. The CDR3 is 13 residues long. V was clipped by 5 bases and J by 5 bases, with 13 bases between them. In DNA form, the CDR3 reads TGTGCCAGCAGTAAACCCCCGGGAGACGAGCAGTACTTC. Amino acids: CASSKPPGDEQYF.